The source of this T cell receptor beta chain is a study of OX40 agonist ivuxolimab in advanced cancers. At the level of the study: Treatment of patients was with ivuxolimab, an agonistic anti-OX40 (CD134) antibody.

This CDR3 contains 13 residues. Trimming pared 1 base from V and 4 bases from J, leaving 5 bases between. CDR1 and CDR2 (germline): SGHTA, FQGTGA. The study, taken as a whole, reports: Some patients without response likewise showed low normalized clonal expansion.

Measured with immunoSEQ multiplex PCR; TCRdb has only the in-frame clones, and not every one. Among some 42,000 clones, roughly nine tenths were seen once, and the ten largest hold approximately 5%. Notes on this clone: Its antigen is unknown.

The sample was CD4+ or CD8+ T cells sorted from blood, taken in a trial of the OX40 agonist ivuxolimab. The chain uses TRBV7-3 and TRBJ2-1, with D hard to call. This receptor was identified in an adult with an advanced solid tumor such as melanoma, head and neck, liver or kidney cancer. The CDR3 DNA follows: TGTGCCAGCAGCTTAAGGAGTTACAATGAGCAGTTCTTC. It translates to CASSLRSYNEQFF.